The 26 T cell receptor beta chains below come from one sample, sequenced in a study of prognosis after radiotherapy for stage I lung cancer. Two-round multiplex PCR on genomic DNA was the method by which TCR beta CDR3 was amplified. Round-one PCR had primers specific to each TRBV and TRBJ gene. One entry per CDR3 protein results from TCRdb running MiXCR on the multiplex PCR reads. The sample lists some 34,000 distinct CDR3 sequences; less than 40% were seen once. The starting material was PBMCs, obtained before or after stereotactic body radiation therapy (not recorded which). The source is a donor aged 50 or older with non-small cell lung cancer.

This clonotype occurred many times. The rearrangement links TRBV28 to TRBJ1-6; 10 nucleotides line up with TRBD1. The CDR3 extends over 14 amino acids. V lost 7 bases to trimming and J lost 7 bases; unmatched junction nucleotides: 4. Germline CDR1 and CDR2: MDHEN and SYDVKM. CDR3 bases: TGTGCCAGCAAGGACAGGGGGTGGAATTCACCCCTCCACTTT. It is translated as CASKDRGWNSPLHF.

This clonotype has only a few counts. A clone one base away is much larger, so this may be a read error. As the CDR3 is not closed by the conserved phenylalanine or tryptophan, this likely results from a read error. The genes are TRBV6-2 or TRBV6-3 and TRBJ2-3, with 13 bases that match TRBD2. Germline V gene sequence: CDR1 MNHEY, CDR2 SVGEGT. The CDR3 is 16 residues long. The J segment lost 6 bases and the V segment lost 0 bases, leaving 3 bases of the junction unmatched. The CDR3 protein is CASSYSTSGGADTQYL. DNA for the CDR3: TGTGCCAGCAGTTACTCAACTAGCGGGGGGGCGGATACGCAGTATCTT.

This clonotype has at least ten counts. The chain is built from TRBV7-8 and TRBJ2-1; 12 positions match TRBD2. The trim removed 4 bases at V and 4 bases at J, leaving 2 bases unmatched. The CDR3 covers 15 residues. CDR1 is SGHVS, CDR2 FQNEAQ, per germline. In DNA, the CDR3 is TGTGCCAGCAGCTCTAGCGGGGGGGTTTACAATGAGCAGTTCTTC. It encodes CASSSSGGVYNEQFF.

By sample share, this clonotype is medium-sized. The rearrangement uses TRBV28 and TRBJ2-7; D gene unclear. The CDR3 runs to 12 residues. Trimming left V 5 bases short and J 3 bases short, with 8 bases between. Germline loops: CDR1 MDHEN, CDR2 SYDVKM. The CDR3 nucleotides are TGTGCCAGCAGTCCGCCCCACTACGAGCAGTACTTC. Protein product: CASSPPHYEQYF.

Comments on this clonotype: A much larger clonotype is one base distant, so this may be a read error. The chain employs TRBV6-2 or TRBV6-3 and TRBJ2-2; TRBD2 might be the D (5 bases). This CDR3 is 13 amino acids long. Germline V gene lookup returns CDR1 MNHEY and CDR2 SVGEGT. The CDR3 here is CVSSVLAGGELFF. CDR3 bases: TGTGTCAGCAGCGTCCTAGCAGGCGGGGAGCTGTTTTTT.

This clonotype is medium-sized (0.01 to 0.1%) in the sample. This chain uses TRBV27 with TRBJ2-7; the match to TRBD2 covers 12 bases. The germline CDR1 and CDR2 sequences are MNHEY and SMNVEV (reference sequence). The CDR3 is 16 amino acids. With V trimmed by 6 bases and J by 0 bases, 6 bases remained unmatched. CDR3 in amino acids: CASRTLLAGGSYEQYF. For the CDR3, the DNA is TGTGCCAGCAGGACCTTACTAGCGGGAGGCTCCTACGAGCAGTACTTC.

The table lists this clonotype with many counts. The J gene is TRBJ2-7, the V gene TRBV3-1; D possibly corresponds to TRBD2 (6 bases). This CDR3 region has 15 residues. Germline V gene sequence: CDR1 LGHDT, CDR2 YNNKEL (reference sequence). Trimming pared 0 bases from V and 5 bases from J, leaving 14 bases between. CDR3 sequence: CASSQDVAREDEQYF. DNA of the CDR3: TGTGCCAGCAGCCAAGATGTAGCCAGGGAGGACGAGCAGTACTTC.

Worth noting for this clonotype: This clone may be a read error of a much larger clone one base away. The chain uses TRBV5-1 and TRBJ2-1, with D possibly TRBD2 on 5 matching bases. Trimming left V 0 bases short and J 3 bases short, with 7 bases between. Germline values: CDR1 SGHRS, CDR2 YFSETQ. The CDR3 is 14 residues long. The CDR3 here is CASSLGEGYNEQFF. Here the CDR3 DNA reads TGCGCCAGCAGCTTGGGAGAGGGCTACAATGAGCAGTTCTTC.

About this clonotype: The junction does not match germline at one end; this may be a read error. The genes are TRBV12-3 or TRBV12-4 and TRBJ1-5, with 9 positions matching TRBD1. CDR3 length equals 14 residues. The CDR3 DNA reads as TGTGACAGCAGGTATGGACAGGGGAAGCAGCCCCAGCATTTT. It yields the protein CDSRYGQGKQPQHF.

This chain connects TRBV20-1 to TRBJ2-7; TRBD1 matches 8 bases. CDR1 and CDR2 from the germline V gene are DFQATT and SNEGSKA (reference sequence). CDR3 length: 13 amino acids. The junction had 11 bases not matched to a gene; V was cut back by 5 bases and J by 8 bases. Here the CDR3 reads CSALQGQVEKQYF. CDR3 nucleotide sequence: TGCAGTGCTTTACAGGGACAGGTGGAGAAGCAGTACTTC.

J is TRBJ2-7 and V is TRBV5-1; tentatively, D is TRBD1 (6 bases). The J call may be wrong; the DNA end is better matched by TRBJ2-4. CDR3 length: 17 residues. The V gene's germline CDR1 is SGHRS and CDR2 YFSETQ. For the CDR3, the DNA is TGCGCCAGCAGCTTGGCGGGAATGGGGGCAGGGCCTGGCATTCAGTACTTC. As protein: CASSLAGMGAGPGIQYF.

This clonotype ranks as medium-sized (0.01 to 0.1%). CDR3 sequence (DNA): TGTGCCAGCAGCTTAGGGGGTTCCGGAAACACCATATATTTT. Its translation is CASSLGGSGNTIYF. The V call is TRBV13, the J call TRBJ1-3; D gene ambiguous. This CDR3 spans 14 amino acids. Trimming left V 0 bases short and J 4 bases short, with 7 bases between. Germline lookup yields CDR1 PRHDT and CDR2 FYEKMQ (reference sequence).

Turning to this clonotype: A read error may be the cause here, since a much bigger clone is one base away. The chain is built from TRBV6-2 or TRBV6-3 and TRBJ2-6, with 10 bases lining up with TRBD2. Germline V gene data show CDR1 as MNHEY and CDR2 as SVGEGT. This CDR3 has 18 amino acids. CDR3 coding DNA: TGTGCCAGCAGTTACTTTAGGCTAGCGGGGGCTGGGGACAACGTCCTGACTTTC. Protein product: CASSYFRLAGAGDNVLTF.

This clonotype was seen repeatedly, ten times or more. The chain combines TRBV27 with TRBJ1-4; D gene ambiguous. The CDR3 consists of 13 residues. The V end lost 6 bases, the J end lost 5 bases, and 10 bases lay between the germline ends. Germline V gene data show CDR1 as MNHEY and CDR2 as SMNVEV (reference sequence). DNA of the CDR3: TGTGCCAGCAGCCCGGGAGGGAATGAAAAACTGTTTTTT. This gives the protein CASSPGGNEKLFF.

Concerning this clonotype itself: At one end the junction does not follow the germline gene, possibly because of a read error. The J gene is TRBJ1-1, the V gene TRBV15, with 7 positions matching TRBD1. The germline gives CDR1 LNHNV, CDR2 YYDKDF (reference sequence). This CDR3 is built from 15 residues. CDR3 bases: TGTGCCACCAGCACCGATACAGGGGCAAACACTGAAGCTTTCTTC. It yields the protein CATSTDTGANTEAFF.

This clonotype came up many times. The CDR3 DNA is TGTGCCAGCAGCTTAGGTCAGGTGAGCTACGAGCAGTACTTC. It is translated as CASSLGQVSYEQYF. The J gene is TRBJ2-7, the V gene TRBV11-3; D unresolved. With 1 base removed from V and 3 bases from J, the gap between germline ends came to 10 bases. Germline CDR1 is SGHNT and CDR2 is YENEEA. The CDR3 contains 14 residues.

The chain uses TRBV29-1 and TRBJ1-4; no definite D call. With 7 bases removed from V and 0 bases from J, the gap between germline ends came to 9 bases. The germline CDR1 and CDR2 sequences are SQVTM and ANQGSEA. The CDR3 contains 13 residues. For the CDR3, the DNA is TGCAGCGCCGTGTCTGCAACTAATGAAAAACTGTTTTTT. It codes for CSAVSATNEKLFF.

In this sample, this clonotype turned up many times. The J gene is TRBJ2-1, the V gene TRBV2; 11 positions agree with TRBD2. The ends lost 4 bases at V and 5 bases at J; junction bases unmatched: 7. CDR3 length equals 16 residues. The germline CDR1 and CDR2 sequences are SNHLY and FYNNEI. CDR3 sequence reads: CASSGDGTSGNNEQFF. In DNA form, the CDR3 reads TGTGCCAGCAGTGGGGACGGGACTAGCGGTAACAATGAGCAGTTCTTC.

This clonotype was counted ten times or more. The chain joins TRBV6-1 to TRBJ2-6, with 8 bases matching TRBD1. Germline CDR1 and CDR2: MNHNS and SASEGT. The CDR3 has 16 amino acids. V lost 2 bases and J lost 4; bases outside the gene matches: 4. CDR3 nucleotide sequence: TGTGCCAGCAGTGAACAGGGGGCTTCGGGGGCCAACGTCCTGACTTTC. Amino acids: CASSEQGASGANVLTF.

This clonotype appeared once. The chain employs TRBV5-1 and TRBJ1-1, with unresolved D. Trimming shortened V by 5 bases and J by 1 base, and 12 bases separated the two germline ends. Germline CDR1 SGHRS, CDR2 YFSETQ. There are 14 residues in the CDR3. The CDR3 coding sequence is TGCGCCAGCAGTCCGACTGAGACGAACACTGAAGCTTTCTTT. This translates into CASSPTETNTEAFF.

This clonotype has ten or more counts. This sequence joins TRBV20-1 and TRBJ2-7; unclear D gene. Germline CDR1 is DFQATT and CDR2 is SNEGSKA (reference sequence). The CDR3 is made up of 12 amino acids. The V end was cut by 6 bases, the J end by 2 bases, with 11 bases between. The CDR3 coding sequence is TGCAGTGCCGAAACAGTACCCTACGAGCAGTACTTC. This encodes CSAETVPYEQYF.

About this clonotype: A far larger clone is only one base removed, so a read error is likely. This chain links TRBV6-9 with TRBJ2-7; TRBD2 aligns across 8 bases. The V segment lost 3 bases and the J segment 5 bases; nucleotides outside the gene matches: 15. Germline CDR1 is MNHGY and CDR2 is SVAAGI. This CDR3 contains 17 residues. As DNA, the CDR3 is TGTGCCAGCAGTTACCGAAGTGGTGTAGCGGGAAAGGACGAGCAGTACTTC. Residues: CASSYRSGVAGKDEQYF.

This clonotype was observed at least ten times. The V gene is TRBV2, the J gene TRBJ1-2, with D maybe TRBD1 (5 bases). V was pared by 6 bases and J by 4 bases, with 15 bases between. This CDR3 has 14 amino acids. The germline gives CDR1 SNHLY, CDR2 FYNNEI. The CDR3 region is CASRRGLQVYGYTF. CDR3 nucleotides: TGTGCCAGCAGGAGGGGACTTCAAGTCTATGGCTACACCTTC.

This clonotype came up once. The V call is TRBV19, the J call TRBJ1-1; D is unresolved. Germline CDR1 is LNHDA and CDR2 is SQIVND (reference sequence). Trimming took 7 bases from V and 3 from J, leaving 15 bases between them. This CDR3 has 14 amino acids. The CDR3 here is CASTHSFGHTEAFF. The CDR3 DNA reads TGTGCCAGTACCCACAGCTTCGGGCACACTGAAGCTTTCTTT.

The chain combines TRBV6-2 or TRBV6-3 with TRBJ2-1; unclear D gene. Trimming stripped 5 bases from V and 5 bases from J, with 16 bases between. This CDR3 contains 15 residues. CDR1 and CDR2 (germline): MNHEY, SVGEGT. Here the CDR3 DNA reads TGTGCCAGCAGTCTCTTATCTGGCTCGGACAATGAGCAGTTCTTC. Protein: CASSLLSGSDNEQFF.

In its sample, this clonotype was seen a few times. The rearrangement joins TRBV4-1 to TRBJ2-1; TRBD2 matches at 8 bases. Germline V gene data show CDR1 as MGHRA and CDR2 as YSYEKL. Trimming at V came to 0 bases and at J to 7 bases, leaving 8 bases not matched to a gene. The CDR3 is 16 residues long. The CDR3 coding sequence is TGCGCCAGCAGCCAAGATTTCAGCGGGAGTCAGAATGAGCAGTTCTTC. Translated: CASSQDFSGSQNEQFF.